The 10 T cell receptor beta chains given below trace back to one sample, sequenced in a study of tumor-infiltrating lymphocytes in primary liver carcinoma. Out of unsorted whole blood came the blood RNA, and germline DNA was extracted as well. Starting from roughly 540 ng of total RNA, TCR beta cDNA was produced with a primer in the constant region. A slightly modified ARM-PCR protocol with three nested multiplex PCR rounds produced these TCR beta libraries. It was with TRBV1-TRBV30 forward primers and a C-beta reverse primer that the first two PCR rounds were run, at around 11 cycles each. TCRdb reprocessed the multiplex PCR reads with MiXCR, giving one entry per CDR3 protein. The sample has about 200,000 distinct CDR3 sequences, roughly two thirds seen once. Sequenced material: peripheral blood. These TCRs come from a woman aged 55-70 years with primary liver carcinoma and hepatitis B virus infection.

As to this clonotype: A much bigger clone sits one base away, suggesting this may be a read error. DNA of the CDR3: TGTGCCAGCAGTTACATTGGGGCATTGACCTACGAGCAGTACTTC. It yields the protein CASSYIGALTYEQYF. The V and J genes are TRBV6-5 and TRBJ2-7, with TRBD1 as a possible D gene (5 bases). V lost 2 bases to trimming and J lost 2 bases, with 13 bases between them. CDR1 is MNHEY, CDR2 SVGAGI, per germline. The CDR3 is made up of 15 amino acids.

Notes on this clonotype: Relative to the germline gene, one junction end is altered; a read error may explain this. This chain's CDR3 is CAGSLVTGPYTDTQYF. DNA for the CDR3: TGTGCCGGCAGTTTAGTTACAGGACCATACACAGATACACAGTATTTT. The chain carries TRBV12-3 or TRBV12-4 and TRBJ2-3; TRBD1 is a possible D gene (5 bases). This CDR3 spans 16 amino acids.

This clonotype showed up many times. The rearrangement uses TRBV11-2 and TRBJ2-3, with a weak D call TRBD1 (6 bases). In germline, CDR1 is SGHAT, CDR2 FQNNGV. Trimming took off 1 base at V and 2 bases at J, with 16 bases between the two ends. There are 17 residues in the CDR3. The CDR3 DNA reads TGTGCCAGCAGCTTAGGACCAGGGACACTCTCCACAGATACGCAGTATTTT. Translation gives CASSLGPGTLSTDTQYF.

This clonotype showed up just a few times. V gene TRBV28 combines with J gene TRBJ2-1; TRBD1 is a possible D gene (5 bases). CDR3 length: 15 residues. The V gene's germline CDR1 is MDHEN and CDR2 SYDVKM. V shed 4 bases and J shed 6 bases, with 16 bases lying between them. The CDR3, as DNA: TGTGCCAGCAGTTCCCAGGGTCCTCGGTTCAATGAGCAGTTCTTC. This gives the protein CASSSQGPRFNEQFF. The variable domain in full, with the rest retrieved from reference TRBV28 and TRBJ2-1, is DVKVTQSSRYLVKRTGEKVFLECVQDMDHENMFWYRQDPGLGLRLIYFSYDVKMKEKGDIPEGYSVSREKKERFSLILESASTNQTSMYLCASSSQGPRFNEQFFGPGTRLTVL.

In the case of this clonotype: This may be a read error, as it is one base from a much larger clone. The CDR3 region is CAGRTSASYEQYF. As DNA, the CDR3 is TGTGCCGGCAGGACTAGCGCTTCCTACGAGCAGTACTTC. The genes are TRBV6-2 or TRBV6-3 and TRBJ2-7; TRBD2 aligns across 9 bases. From germline, CDR1 is MNHEY and CDR2 SVGEGT. The length of the CDR3 is 13 residues.

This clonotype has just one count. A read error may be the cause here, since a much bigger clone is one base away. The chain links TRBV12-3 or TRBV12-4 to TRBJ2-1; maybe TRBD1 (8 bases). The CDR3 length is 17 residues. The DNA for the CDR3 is TGTGCCAGCAGTTTGGGACAGGAATCGGGGGGAAGGAATGAGCAGTTATTC. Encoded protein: CASSLGQESGGRNEQLF.

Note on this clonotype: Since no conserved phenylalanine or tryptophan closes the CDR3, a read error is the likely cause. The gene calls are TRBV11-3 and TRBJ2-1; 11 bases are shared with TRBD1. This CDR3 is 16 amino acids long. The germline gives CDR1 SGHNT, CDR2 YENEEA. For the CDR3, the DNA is TGTGCCAGCAGCTTAGACGGACAGGGGGCGGTTAATGGGCAGTTCCTG. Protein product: CASSLDGQGAVNGQFL.

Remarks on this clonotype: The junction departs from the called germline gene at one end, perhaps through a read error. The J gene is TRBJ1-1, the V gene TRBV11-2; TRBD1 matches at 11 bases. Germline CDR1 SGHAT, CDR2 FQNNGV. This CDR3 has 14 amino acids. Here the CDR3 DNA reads TGTGCCAGCAGCTCAGGACAGGGGGCTTACGGCGCTTCCTTT. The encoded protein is CASSSGQGAYGASF.

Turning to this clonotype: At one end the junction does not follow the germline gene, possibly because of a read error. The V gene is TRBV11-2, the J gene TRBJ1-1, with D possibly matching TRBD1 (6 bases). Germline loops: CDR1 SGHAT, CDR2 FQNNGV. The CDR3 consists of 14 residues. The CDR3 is CTSSLQQGGGEALF. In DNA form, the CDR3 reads TGTACCAGCAGCTTGCAACAGGGCGGGGGTGAAGCTTTATTT.

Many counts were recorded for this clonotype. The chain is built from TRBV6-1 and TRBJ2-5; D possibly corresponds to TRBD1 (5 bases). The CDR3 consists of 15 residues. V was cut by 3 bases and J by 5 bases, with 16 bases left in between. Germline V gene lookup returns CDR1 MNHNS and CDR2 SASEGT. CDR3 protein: CASSDVAGMQETQYF. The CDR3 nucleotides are TGTGCCAGCAGTGACGTAGCAGGGATGCAGGAGACCCAGTACTTC.